These T cell receptor beta chains were read from a single sample in a study of T cells in lung cancer brain metastases. The data were produced by immunoSEQ multiplex PCR, yet TCRdb's version contains in-frame clones alone and is incomplete. Here the sample spans about 1,700 clones, 70% to 90% being singletons. Sequenced material: tumor tissue from a brain metastasis. The receptor set was obtained from a man between 60 and 70 years old with non-small cell lung cancer that had spread to the brain. Both conserved end residues are part of each CDR3. The D gene is left open where the match is weak. The size of a clone is reported for some rows only, either as once, few or many, or as a class for expanded clones.

len: 13; v_gene: TRBV19; d_gene: .; j_gene: TRBJ1-2; abundance: .; CDR3nt: TGTGCCAGTAGTATTCCAGGGGTGGTTGGCTACACCTTC; CDR3aa: CASSIPGVVGYTF
len: 14; v_gene: TRBV7-6; d_gene: .; j_gene: TRBJ2-1; abundance: .; CDR3nt: TGTGCCAGCAGCTTAGCGGTGCGCGGCGGTGAGCAGTTCTTC; CDR3aa: CASSLAVRGGEQFF
len: 13; v_gene: TRBV29-1; d_gene: .; j_gene: TRBJ2-7; abundance: .; CDR3nt: TGCAGCGTTGAAACGGGGCTTCGGTACGAGCAGTACTTC; CDR3aa: CSVETGLRYEQYF
len: 15; v_gene: TRBV7-9; d_gene: TRBD1; j_gene: TRBJ2-2; abundance: .; CDR3nt: TGTGCCAGCAGCACCCGACAGGGTGACACCGGGGAGCTGTTTTTT; CDR3aa: CASSTRQGDTGELFF
len: 14; v_gene: TRBV4-2; d_gene: TRBD2; j_gene: TRBJ2-7; abundance: few; CDR3nt: TGTGCCAGCAGCCAAGAGGGGGGGGCCTACGAGCAGTACTTC; CDR3aa: CASSQEGGAYEQYF
len: 15; v_gene: TRBV27; d_gene: TRBD1; j_gene: TRBJ1-1; abundance: .; CDR3nt: TGTGCCAGCAGTTTATTACAGGGGCCCGGTACTGAAGCTTTCTTT; CDR3aa: CASSLLQGPGTEAFF
len: 13; v_gene: TRBV28; d_gene: .; j_gene: TRBJ1-2; abundance: once; CDR3nt: TGTGCCAGCAGTCTACAGGTCAACTATGGCTACACCTTC; CDR3aa: CASSLQVNYGYTF
len: 15; v_gene: TRBV5-1; d_gene: .; j_gene: TRBJ1-5; abundance: .; CDR3nt: TGCGCCAGCAGCTTGGATTCTGGGGGCGCGCAGCCCCAGCATTTT; CDR3aa: CASSLDSGGAQPQHF
len: 15; v_gene: TRBV6-6; d_gene: TRBD2; j_gene: TRBJ2-1; abundance: .; CDR3nt: TGTGCCAGCATTTCGGGAGGAGGAACCTACAATGAGCAGTTCTTC; CDR3aa: CASISGGGTYNEQFF
len: 13; v_gene: TRBV5-4; d_gene: .; j_gene: TRBJ1-2; abundance: .; CDR3nt: TGTGCCAGCAGCCCTTTCAGGGTCGATGGCTACACCTTC; CDR3aa: CASSPFRVDGYTF
len: 14; v_gene: TRBV7-2; d_gene: .; j_gene: TRBJ2-7; abundance: .; CDR3nt: TGTGCCAGCAGCTTAACAGCCGCCCCCTACGAGCAGTACTTC; CDR3aa: CASSLTAAPYEQYF
len: 14; v_gene: TRBV30; d_gene: TRBD1; j_gene: TRBJ2-1; abundance: .; CDR3nt: TGTGCCTGGAGCAGTCCTTTTCCCGGGACAGGGAGGTTCTTC; CDR3aa: CAWSSPFPGTGRFF
len: 13; v_gene: TRBV5-6; d_gene: .; j_gene: TRBJ2-3; abundance: .; CDR3nt: TGTGCCAGCGGCGGTCTAGCTGCAAATACGCAGTATTTT; CDR3aa: CASGGLAANTQYF
len: 14; v_gene: TRBV7-9; d_gene: .; j_gene: TRBJ2-1; abundance: .; CDR3nt: TGTGCCAGCACCTTAGGGGGGAGTAACAATGAGCAGTTCTTC; CDR3aa: CASTLGGSNNEQFF
len: 13; v_gene: TRBV27; d_gene: .; j_gene: TRBJ2-1; abundance: .; CDR3nt: TGTGCCAGCAGCGGATTTAACGGCAATGAGCAGTTCTTC; CDR3aa: CASSGFNGNEQFF
len: 15; v_gene: TRBV7-8; d_gene: .; j_gene: TRBJ1-1; abundance: .; CDR3nt: TGTGCCAGCAGCATACCCAGGGTGGCGAACACTGAAGCTTTCTTT; CDR3aa: CASSIPRVANTEAFF
len: 15; v_gene: TRBV9; d_gene: .; j_gene: TRBJ1-2; abundance: .; CDR3nt: TGTGCCAGCAGCCCCTATCCCGGGACTAACTATGGCTACACCTTC; CDR3aa: CASSPYPGTNYGYTF
len: 10; v_gene: TRBV20-1; d_gene: .; j_gene: TRBJ2-1; abundance: .; CDR3nt: TGCAGTGCTAGTAGGGCCGAGCAGTTCTTC; CDR3aa: CSASRAEQFF
len: 14; v_gene: TRBV5-1; d_gene: TRBD1; j_gene: TRBJ2-7; abundance: .; CDR3nt: TGCGCCAGCAGCTTGGCAGGGGGCGCGTACGAGCAGTACTTC; CDR3aa: CASSLAGGAYEQYF
len: 15; v_gene: TRBV9; d_gene: TRBD2; j_gene: TRBJ2-3; abundance: .; CDR3nt: TGTGCCAGCAGCGCGGGACTACAGAGCACAGATACGCAGTATTTT; CDR3aa: CASSAGLQSTDTQYF
len: 15; v_gene: TRBV7-2; d_gene: .; j_gene: TRBJ2-2; abundance: .; CDR3nt: TGTGCCAGCAGACAAGGAGCCGGCAACACCGGGGAGCTGTTTTTT; CDR3aa: CASRQGAGNTGELFF
len: 15; v_gene: TRBV2; d_gene: .; j_gene: TRBJ2-5; abundance: .; CDR3nt: TGTGCCAGCAGTGAGTCCAGGGCGAAACAAGAGACCCAGTACTTC; CDR3aa: CASSESRAKQETQYF
len: 14; v_gene: TRBV6-1; d_gene: .; j_gene: TRBJ1-1; abundance: .; CDR3nt: TGTGCCAGCAGTGAAGGGGGGCTGAACACTGAAGCTTTCTTT; CDR3aa: CASSEGGLNTEAFF
len: 14; v_gene: TRBV5-1; d_gene: TRBD1; j_gene: TRBJ1-4; abundance: .; CDR3nt: TGCGCCAGCAGCCCGGGACAGCTTAATGAAAAACTGTTTTTT; CDR3aa: CASSPGQLNEKLFF
len: 16; v_gene: TRBV9; d_gene: TRBD2; j_gene: TRBJ2-3; abundance: .; CDR3nt: TGTGCCAGCAGCGGACGACTAGCGGGGAGCACAGATACGCAGTATTTT; CDR3aa: CASSGRLAGSTDTQYF
len: 11; v_gene: TRBV29-1; d_gene: .; j_gene: TRBJ2-1; abundance: .; CDR3nt: TGCAGCGTTGGGGCGGGACATGAGCAGTTCTTC; CDR3aa: CSVGAGHEQFF
len: 14; v_gene: TRBV5-1; d_gene: .; j_gene: TRBJ1-1; abundance: once; CDR3nt: TGCGCCAGCAGCCCGGGGCGGGGGTTGCCTGAAGCTTTCTTT; CDR3aa: CASSPGRGLPEAFF
len: 16; v_gene: TRBV11-1; d_gene: TRBD1; j_gene: TRBJ2-7; abundance: .; CDR3nt: TGTGCCAGCAGCTTAAATGGACAGGCAGGACCCTACGAGCAGTACTTC; CDR3aa: CASSLNGQAGPYEQYF
len: 15; v_gene: TRBV19; d_gene: TRBD1; j_gene: TRBJ2-1; abundance: .; CDR3nt: TGTGCCAGTAAACTCGGACAGGGGGCGAATTTTGAGCAGTTCTTC; CDR3aa: CASKLGQGANFEQFF
len: 13; v_gene: TRBV30; d_gene: TRBD1; j_gene: TRBJ1-1; abundance: .; CDR3nt: TGTGCCTGGAGAACCGGGACAGGGAACGAAGCTTTCTTT; CDR3aa: CAWRTGTGNEAFF
len: 16; v_gene: TRBV18; d_gene: TRBD1; j_gene: TRBJ1-1; abundance: .; CDR3nt: TGTGCCAGCTCCCAAGTCCCGGGACAGGGTTCGGCTGAAGCTTTCTTT; CDR3aa: CASSQVPGQGSAEAFF
len: 17; v_gene: TRBV2; d_gene: TRBD1; j_gene: TRBJ2-5; abundance: .; CDR3nt: TGTGCCAGCACAGGACTTCAGGGGGCGGCGGTTGACGAGACCCAGTACTTC; CDR3aa: CASTGLQGAAVDETQYF
len: 14; v_gene: TRBV10-3; d_gene: TRBD2; j_gene: TRBJ2-7; abundance: .; CDR3nt: TGTGCCATCAGTGTAGCGGGGGGTAACGACGAGCAGTACTTC; CDR3aa: CAISVAGGNDEQYF
len: 15; v_gene: TRBV30; d_gene: .; j_gene: TRBJ1-5; abundance: once; CDR3nt: TGTGCCTGGAGTGTACGCGGGGGGGTAGGTCAGCCCCAGCATTTT; CDR3aa: CAWSVRGGVGQPQHF
len: 11; v_gene: TRBV25-1; d_gene: .; j_gene: TRBJ2-5; abundance: .; CDR3nt: TGTGCCAGCAGTGAATGGGAGACCCAGTACTTC; CDR3aa: CASSEWETQYF